This TCR beta chain comes out of a study of cytomegalovirus exposure and HLA in healthy donors. Notes on the study in general: There were about 160 TCR beta chains listed as cytomegalovirus-associated. A classifier reportedly called cytomegalovirus status with high sensitivity and specificity.

Points on this clone: What it binds is unknown.

The PCR employed 60 Vbeta primers together with 13 Jbeta primers. Here immunoSEQ multiplex PCR was the method, and the copy in TCRdb shows in-frame clones only, minus some. The sample consists of roughly 95,000 clones, approximately 80% of them appearing once. The sequencing input was PBMCs. The sequence was obtained from a man younger than 40 in good health and CMV-seropositive.

This CDR3 reads CASSWGGSGTEAFF. The CDR3 region has the DNA TGTGCCAGTAGTTGGGGGGGCAGCGGCACTGAAGCTTTCTTT. The gene calls are TRBV19 and TRBJ1-1; a weak D match, TRBD1 (6 bases). CDR1 LNHDA and CDR2 SQIVND come from the germline V gene (reference sequence). The V end lost 5 bases, the J end lost 4 bases, and 14 bases lay between the germline ends. The CDR3 runs 14 residues.